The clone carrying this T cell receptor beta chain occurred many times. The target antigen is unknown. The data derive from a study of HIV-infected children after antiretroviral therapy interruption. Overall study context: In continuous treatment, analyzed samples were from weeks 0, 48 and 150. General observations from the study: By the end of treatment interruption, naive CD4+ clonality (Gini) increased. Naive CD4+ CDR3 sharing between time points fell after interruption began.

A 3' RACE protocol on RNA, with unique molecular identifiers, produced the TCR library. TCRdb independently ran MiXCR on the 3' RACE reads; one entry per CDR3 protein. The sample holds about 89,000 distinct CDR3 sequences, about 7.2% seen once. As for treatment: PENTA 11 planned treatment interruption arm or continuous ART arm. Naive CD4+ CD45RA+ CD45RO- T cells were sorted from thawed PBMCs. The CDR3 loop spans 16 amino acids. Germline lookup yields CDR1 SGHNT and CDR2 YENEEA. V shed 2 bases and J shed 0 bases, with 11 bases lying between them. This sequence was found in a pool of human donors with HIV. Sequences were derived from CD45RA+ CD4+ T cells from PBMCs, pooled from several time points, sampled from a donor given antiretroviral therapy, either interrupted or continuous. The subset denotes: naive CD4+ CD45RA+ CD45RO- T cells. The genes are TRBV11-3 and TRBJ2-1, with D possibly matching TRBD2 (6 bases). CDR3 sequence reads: CASSLYPGDSYNEQFF. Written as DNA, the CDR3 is TGTGCCAGCAGCTTATACCCGGGAGACTCCTACAATGAGCAGTTCTTC.